The clone carrying this TCR beta chain was picked up one time. Its antigen is unknown. This record belongs to a study of cytomegalovirus exposure and HLA in healthy donors. Study summary: Samples from HLA-typed donors yielded about 85 million unique TCRs in an early data release. Study outcomes and limitations: Segments of the TCR beta V type were, in most cases, productive about 90% or about 30% of the time in an earlier analysis.

Primers for the PCR totalled 60 Vbeta and 13 Jbeta. TCRdb's copy holds only in-frame clones and misses some; the assay was immunoSEQ multiplex PCR. The sample carries some 250,000 clones, roughly 80% recorded once. The V gene lost 4 bases and the J gene lost 4 bases, with 14 bases spanning the gap. Germline values: CDR1 SGHTS, CDR2 YDEGEE. The CDR3 is made up of 14 amino acids. Regarding donors, all were healthy bone marrow donors. Sequencing used PBMCs. V usage is TRBV5-8 and J usage is TRBJ1-2; no firm D call. This TCR was sampled from a woman in her thirties or forties in good health and CMV-seropositive. CDR3 region: CASSPRPASYGYTF. For the CDR3, the DNA is TGTGCCAGCAGCCCTAGACCAGCAAGCTATGGCTACACCTTC.